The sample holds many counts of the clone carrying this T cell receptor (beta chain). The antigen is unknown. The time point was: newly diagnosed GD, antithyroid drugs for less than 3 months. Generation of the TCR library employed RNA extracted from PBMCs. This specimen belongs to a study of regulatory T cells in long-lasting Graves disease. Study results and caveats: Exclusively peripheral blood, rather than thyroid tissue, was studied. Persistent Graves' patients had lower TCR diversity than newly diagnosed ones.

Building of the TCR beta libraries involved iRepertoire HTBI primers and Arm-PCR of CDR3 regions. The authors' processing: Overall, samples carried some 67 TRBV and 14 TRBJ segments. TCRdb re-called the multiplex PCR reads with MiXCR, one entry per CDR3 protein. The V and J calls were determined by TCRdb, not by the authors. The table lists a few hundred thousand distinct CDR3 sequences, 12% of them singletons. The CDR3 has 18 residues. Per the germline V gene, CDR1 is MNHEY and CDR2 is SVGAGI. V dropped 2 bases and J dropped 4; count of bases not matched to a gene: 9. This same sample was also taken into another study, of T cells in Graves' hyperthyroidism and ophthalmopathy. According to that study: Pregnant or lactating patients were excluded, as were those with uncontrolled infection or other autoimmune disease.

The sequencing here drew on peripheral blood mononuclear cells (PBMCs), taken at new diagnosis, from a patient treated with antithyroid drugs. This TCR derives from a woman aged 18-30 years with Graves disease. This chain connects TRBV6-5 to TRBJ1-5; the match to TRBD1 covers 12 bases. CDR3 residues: CASSYEVGGQGANQPQHF. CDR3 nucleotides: TGTGCCAGCAGTTACGAAGTAGGGGGACAGGGGGCGAATCAGCCCCAGCATTTT.